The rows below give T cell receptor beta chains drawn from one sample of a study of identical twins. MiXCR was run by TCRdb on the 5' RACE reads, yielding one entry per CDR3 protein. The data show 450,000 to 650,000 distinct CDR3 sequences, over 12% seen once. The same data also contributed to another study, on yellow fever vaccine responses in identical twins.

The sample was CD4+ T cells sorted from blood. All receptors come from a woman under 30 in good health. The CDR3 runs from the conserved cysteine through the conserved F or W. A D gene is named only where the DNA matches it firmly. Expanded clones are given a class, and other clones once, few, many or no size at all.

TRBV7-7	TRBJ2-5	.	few	TGTGCCAGCAGCTTGACATTCGTACAAGAGACCCAGTACTTC	CASSLTFVQETQYF
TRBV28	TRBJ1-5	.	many	TGTGCCAGCAGTTTATCCGGGACATCTAGGATCAATCAGCCCCAGCATTTT	CASSLSGTSRINQPQHF
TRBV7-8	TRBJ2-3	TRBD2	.	TGTGCCAGCAGCCAAACTAGCGGGGGCCGCACAGATACGCAGTATTTT	CASSQTSGGRTDTQYF
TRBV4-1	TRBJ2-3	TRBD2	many	TGCGCCAGCAGCCAGCCCCTTCTAGCGGGAGGAACAGATACGCAGTATTTT	CASSQPLLAGGTDTQYF
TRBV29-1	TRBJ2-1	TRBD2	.	TGCAGCGAACGGACTAGCGGGACGTACAATGAGCAGTTCTTC	CSERTSGTYNEQFF
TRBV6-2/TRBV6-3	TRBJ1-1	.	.	TGTGCCAGCCGGGGCAGCCTGAACACTGAAGCTTTCTTT	CASRGSLNTEAFF
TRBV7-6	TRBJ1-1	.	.	TGTGCCAGCAGCTTAGGGGGCAGGGTGGGGAACACTGAAGCTTTCTTT	CASSLGGRVGNTEAFF
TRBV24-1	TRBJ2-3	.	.	TGTGCCACCAGGCGGGGCAGCACAGATACGCAGTATTTT	CATRRGSTDTQYF
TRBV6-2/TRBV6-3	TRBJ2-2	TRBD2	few	TGTGCCAGCAGGCCCCTAGCGGGGGCAGTCGGGGAGCTGTTTTTT	CASRPLAGAVGELFF
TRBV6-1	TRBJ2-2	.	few	TGTGCCATCCAGTACAGGGACACCGGGGAGCTGTTTTTT	CAIQYRDTGELFF
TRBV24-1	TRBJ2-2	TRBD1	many	TGTGCCACCAGTGATTCCGTAACAGGGGGCGGGCGGAAGCTGTTTTTT	CATSDSVTGGGRKLFF
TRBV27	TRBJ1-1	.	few	TGTGCCAGCAGGGAGCTCGGGGGGTCCACTGAAGCTTTCTTT	CASRELGGSTEAFF
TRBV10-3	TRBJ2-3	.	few	TGTGCCATCGGGACGCGACCTAGCACAGATACGCAGTATTTT	CAIGTRPSTDTQYF
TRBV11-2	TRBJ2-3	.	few	TGTGCCAGCAGCTTCCTAACCGGGGGCACAGATACGCAGTATTTT	CASSFLTGGTDTQYF
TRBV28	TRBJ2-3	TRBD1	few	TGTGCCAGCAGTCCGGACAGGGCAGGAGATACGCAGTATTTT	CASSPDRAGDTQYF
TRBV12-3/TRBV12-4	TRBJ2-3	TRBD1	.	TGTGCCAGCAGTTTGGTGGCAGGGGGCAAAGATACGCAGTATTTT	CASSLVAGGKDTQYF
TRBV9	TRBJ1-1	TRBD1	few	TGTGCCAGCAGCGTACAGGGGGTGGGCACTGAAGCTTTCTTT	CASSVQGVGTEAFF
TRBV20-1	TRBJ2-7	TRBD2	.	TGCAGTGTGACTAGCGCCTACGAGCAGTACTTC	CSVTSAYEQYF
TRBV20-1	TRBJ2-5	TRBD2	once	TGCAGTGCTAGAGATGGGCTAGCGGACCTTCGGGACCAGTACTTC	CSARDGLADLRDQYF
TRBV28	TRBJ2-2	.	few	TGTGCCAGCAGTTTACCCTACACCGGGGAGCTGTTTTTT	CASSLPYTGELFF
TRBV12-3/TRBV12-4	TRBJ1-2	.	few	TGTGCCAGCAGTGTAAACAGGGCCTCCGACTATGGCTACACCTTC	CASSVNRASDYGYTF
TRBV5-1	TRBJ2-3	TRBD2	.	TGCGCCAGCAGCTTGGCCACTAGCGGGGGGCCAGATACGCAGTATTTT	CASSLATSGGPDTQYF
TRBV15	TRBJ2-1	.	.	TGTGCCACCAGCAGAGTCGGTCTATACAATGAGCAGTTCTTC	CATSRVGLYNEQFF
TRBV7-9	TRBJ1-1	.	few	TGTGCCAGCAGCTTCGTTGGTATGAACACTGAAGCTTTCTTT	CASSFVGMNTEAFF
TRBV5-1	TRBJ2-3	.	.	TGCGCCAGCAGCTTGTCGGCAGTGGGAGTCACAGATACGCAGTATTTT	CASSLSAVGVTDTQYF
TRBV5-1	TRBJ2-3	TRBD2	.	TGCGCCAGCAGCTTCGGTGGACTAGTGGGAGATACGCAGTATTTT	CASSFGGLVGDTQYF
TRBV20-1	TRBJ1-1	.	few	TGCAGTGCTAGAGATCACCCCATCGGTTTCTTT	CSARDHPIGFF
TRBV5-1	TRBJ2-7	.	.	TGCGCCAGCAGCTCTACTCGGGCCTTCTCCTACGAGCAGTACTTC	CASSSTRAFSYEQYF
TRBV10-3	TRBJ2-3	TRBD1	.	TGTGCCACCCGGACAGGGTGGGATACGCAGTATTTT	CATRTGWDTQYF
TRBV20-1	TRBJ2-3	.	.	TGCAGTGCTAGAGATTATAAGGGATCTCCCACAGATACGCAGTATTTT	CSARDYKGSPTDTQYF
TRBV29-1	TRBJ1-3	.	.	TGCAGCGTTGCGAGGGATTCTGGAAACACCATATATTTT	CSVARDSGNTIYF
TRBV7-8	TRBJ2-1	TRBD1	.	TGTGCCAGCAGCGCAGGGGGTTTCTCCTACAATGAGCAGTTCTTC	CASSAGGFSYNEQFF
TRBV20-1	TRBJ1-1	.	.	TGCAGTGCTAGAGATGGGACCATGAACACTGAAGCTTTCTTT	CSARDGTMNTEAFF
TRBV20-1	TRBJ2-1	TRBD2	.	TGCTGCGCTAGAGATCCCTTTCTAGCGGGGGGCGGCAATGAGCAGTTCTTC	CCARDPFLAGGGNEQFF
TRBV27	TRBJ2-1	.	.	TGTGCCAGCAGTTTATCGGTACTGGGATATGAGGAGCAGTTCTTC	CASSLSVLGYEEQFF
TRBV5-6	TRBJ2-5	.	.	TGTGCCAGCAGCTTGTTTGGTTCTATCCAAGAGACCCAGTACTTC	CASSLFGSIQETQYF
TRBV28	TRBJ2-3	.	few	TGTGCCAGCGGGGAGGAGTGGACAGATACGCAGTATTTT	CASGEEWTDTQYF
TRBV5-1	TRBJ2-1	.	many	TGCGCCAGCAGCTTGGACAGTTTCTCCTACAATGAGCAGTTCTTC	CASSLDSFSYNEQFF
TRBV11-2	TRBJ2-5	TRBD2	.	TGTGCCAGCAGCAATAGCGGGTTAGAGACCCAGTACTTC	CASSNSGLETQYF
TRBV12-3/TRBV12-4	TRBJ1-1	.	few	TGTGCCAGCAGCTTGCAGGACGTTAGCACTGAAGCTTTCTTT	CASSLQDVSTEAFF
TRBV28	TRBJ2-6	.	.	TGTGCCAGCTTCCCTGGGGCCAACGTCCTGACTTTC	CASFPGANVLTF
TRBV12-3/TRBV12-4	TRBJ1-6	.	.	TGTGCCAGCCTCGATGGGGGGCGCGGAGGGGCCCTCCACTTT	CASLDGGRGGALHF
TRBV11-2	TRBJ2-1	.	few	TGTGCCAGCAGCTTAAGAAGCCTAGGATTTCAAAACCCCTCCTACAATGAGCAGTTCTTC	CASSLRSLGFQNPSYNEQFF
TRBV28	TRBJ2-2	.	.	TGTGCCAGCAGCCACTCAGGAACCGGGGAGCTGTTTTTT	CASSHSGTGELFF
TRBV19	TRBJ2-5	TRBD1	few	TGTGCCAGTAGTACAACCCCCCGGACAGGGAAAGAGACCCAGTACTTC	CASSTTPRTGKETQYF
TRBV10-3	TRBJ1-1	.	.	TGTGCCATCCGAAAGAACACTGAAGCTTTCTTT	CAIRKNTEAFF
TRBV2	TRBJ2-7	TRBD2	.	TGTGCCAGCAGTGCGGATGGACTAGCGACCTCCTACGAGCAGTACTTC	CASSADGLATSYEQYF
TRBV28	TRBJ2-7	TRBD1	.	TGTGCCAGCAGTTTCCCACCGGGACAGGGGACCTACGAGCAGTACTTC	CASSFPPGQGTYEQYF
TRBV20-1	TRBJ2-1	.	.	TGCAGTGCTAGATATCAGGTGACCTACAATGAGCAGTTCTTC	CSARYQVTYNEQFF
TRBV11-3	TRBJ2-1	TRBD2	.	TGTGCCAGCAGCTTTACGCTGGGACTAGCGGGCCGCAATGAGCAGTTCTTC	CASSFTLGLAGRNEQFF
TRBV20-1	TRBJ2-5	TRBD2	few	TGCAGTGCTAGAGATAGCGGGGGGAATGGAGAGACCCAGTACTTC	CSARDSGGNGETQYF
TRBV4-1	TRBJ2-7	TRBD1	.	TGCGCCAGCAGCCAGACGGGACAGGGAAATTACGAGCAGTACTTC	CASSQTGQGNYEQYF
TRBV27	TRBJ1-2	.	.	TGTGCCAGCAGTCAGGGGAGAGGTACCTATGGCTACACCTTC	CASSQGRGTYGYTF
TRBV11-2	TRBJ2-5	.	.	TGTGCCAGCAGCTTAAAAATCCAAGAGACCCAGTACTTC	CASSLKIQETQYF
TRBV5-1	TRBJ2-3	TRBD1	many	TGCGCCAGCAGCCCCCCGACAGGGACAGATACGCAGTATTTT	CASSPPTGTDTQYF